This TCR beta chain was identified during a study of T cell responses to AZD1222 COVID-19 vaccine. Profiling relied on immunoSEQ multiplex PCR, and the TCRdb table lists in-frame clones only, not all of them. The sample lists 130,000 or so clones, 75% to 95% occurring once. Concerning this clone itself: Its antigen is unidentified.

Study observations and caveats: Regions 160-218 and 743-854 dominated among vaccine-associated CD4 TCRs spanning spike. No day 14 peak samples; only post-peak repertoires were characterized.

Losses at the gene ends were 1 base for V and 13 bases for J; bases not matched to a gene: 11. The CDR3 runs to 14 residues. Germline CDR1 SGHTS, CDR2 YDEGEE. This chain links TRBV5-8 with TRBJ1-2, with 9 positions matching TRBD1. The material sequenced was peripheral blood, taken 28 days after the second AZD1222 dose. The receptor was derived from an adult who received the AZD1222 COVID-19 vaccine. CDR3 residues: CASSLTGGLGYTTF. As DNA, the CDR3 is TGTGCCAGCAGCTTGACAGGGGGCCTTGGCTACACCACCTTC.